A single T cell receptor (beta chain) is shown here with its context. Its target is unknown. Each participant with HIV received care in the United States. With V trimmed by 1 base and J by 4 bases, 9 bases remained unmatched. This CDR3 is built from 18 residues. Germline V lookup: CDR1 SGHRS, CDR2 YFSETQ. This entry belongs to a study of long-term antiretroviral therapy in people with HIV. Sequencing relied on immunoSEQ assay v3.0, run at survey level. The assay was immunoSEQ multiplex PCR, and TCRdb's table has in-frame clones only and misses some. The data show about 21,000 clones, with roughly 85% seen just once and 8.1% held by the top ten. Study observations and caveats: An increase in diversity followed ART, yet levels stayed below transplant donor controls. ART adherence, viral resistance and therapy changes were not recorded. Repertoire composition at all time points was dominated by clones that had expanded before ART.

V is TRBV5-1 and J is TRBJ2-1, with 12 positions matching TRBD2. The sequence was obtained from a man aged 45 to 65 with HIV. The material sequenced was unsorted PBMCs, taken at the start of antiretroviral therapy. CDR3: CASSLSHLGTSGYNEQFF. CDR3 in DNA: TGCGCCAGCAGCTTGTCTCATCTCGGGACTAGCGGGTACAATGAGCAGTTCTTC.